Here is one T cell receptor (beta chain) with its context. Its antigen is unknown. Base quality data are lacking; no much larger clone is found one base away. The data belong to a study of cytomegalovirus exposure and HLA in healthy donors (TCRdb year 2017). For the study in its entirety: An earlier analysis of around 600 of the donors reported roughly 300 Gb of sequence data and some 120 million unique TCR beta sequences from 150 million to 200 million T cells. Among the roughly 400 genotyped donors, approximately 82% belonged to the genetic ancestry cluster associated with self-reported Caucasian donors. Roughly 300 gigabases of sequencing data and around 80 million unique TCR sequences made up an early release that covered 500 to 700 HLA-typed donors. A separate validation cohort of some 130 different subjects was used in addition to the roughly 670-subject first cohort. HLA typing covered class I and class II loci at four-digit resolution. In a later analysis, previously published TCR beta repertoires from about 640 donors were re-analyzed and high-resolution HLA genotyping was added so that TCR occurrence patterns could be studied. Donor age, sex, ethnicity and CMV serostatus were collected together with the repertoire data. Among roughly 400 genotyped donors of the cohort, an average of about 240,000 unique TCR beta nucleotide sequences were sequenced per donor, roughly 18% of them non-productive. Because of strong linkage in the cohort, roughly five DR-DQ haplotypes were treated as single units for association and clustering. An earlier analysis of roughly 580 of the donors used high-throughput TCR beta sequencing to judge whether each TCR beta V gene segment behaved as functional or pseudogenic. High-throughput TCR immunosequencing, statistical association of individual TCRs with disease status, and machine learning were combined to predict cytomegalovirus infection status. Rather than drawing on any new phenotypic data, the later analysis identified candidate immune exposures from TCR beta sequences and the way those sequences occurred across donors. The study aimed to test whether signatures of past pathogen exposure could be identified by cataloging public T cell receptors. Every repertoire in the discovery cohort had been generated on one and the same sequencing platform. Using immunosequencing, the study profiled T cell repertoires from 666 subjects and related those repertoires to cytomegalovirus serostatus. A later genetic analysis took genome-wide SNP genotypes for about three fifths of the roughly 670 donors and used that subset as a discovery cohort. The number of typed donors differed by locus: about 620-630 for A, B, C, DRB1 and DQB1; approximately 540 for DQA1; approximately 600 for DPA1; and roughly 450 for DPB1. What the authors observed across the whole study: V-gene and J-gene trimming of TCR beta chains was associated with a missense DCLRE1C variant in a later genetic analysis, and the association was replicated in an independent cohort. When HLA alleles, especially DR and DQ, strongly co-occurred, attributing TCR associations to individual alleles was difficult. The presence/absence analyses assumed that sequencing depth was roughly uniform across donors, and that assumption may not be true. Most CMV-associated TCR beta chains appeared to be HLA-restricted in a later analysis, and the HLA associations seemed to be driven largely by CMV exposure. In both the original and validation cohorts, the classifier was reported to diagnose cytomegalovirus status with high specificity and sensitivity. The authors suggested that the approach could potentially be extended to other disease states and immunological phenotypes. In an earlier analysis of approximately 590 of the donors, most TCR beta V segments appeared in productive rearrangements about 87% or about 30% of the time, broadly matching IMGT annotations. Because counts were too low, about 18 rarely observed V segments, including chromosome 9 orphons, were left out of the earlier analysis of 587 of the donors. A later analysis reported that several top co-occurrence clusters appeared linked to parvovirus B19, influenza, CMV and Epstein-Barr virus. Because the 87-base-pair reads could not distinguish some IMGT-functional V segments, including TRBV6-2 and TRBV6-3, those segments were excluded. A later analysis associated about 17,000 TCR beta sequences with specific HLA alleles at a false discovery rate of 0.05. According to a later analysis, TCR association rates differed among HLA loci, with DRB1 alleles showing the most associated TCRs and HLA-C alleles showing the fewest. A group of highly shared sequence variants was considered likely to be a technical artifact of the sequencing pipeline. Because HLA typing was missing for some donors at each locus, association tests included only the typed subset. Most TCR sequences were observed very rarely across donors, whereas some public TCRs were present in many individuals. In this cohort, only TCR beta chains were sequenced, and detectable features were limited by the absence of alpha or paired-chain data. Compared with equally common non-associated chains, HLA-associated TCR beta chains in a later analysis were more clonally expanded and had lower generation probabilities. Correlated functional status among segregating V segments might reflect linkage disequilibrium, but an unknown experimental factor could not be ruled out. Immune exposure information for the cohort was limited to CMV serostatus. According to a later genetic analysis, donors in an Asian-associated ancestry cluster had fewer N-insertions in productive TCRs than the approximately 650-donor mean. In the study, about 150 TCR beta chains were listed as associated with cytomegalovirus. Three of the identified cytomegalovirus-associated TCR beta chains were confirmed in vitro to be specific for cytomegalovirus antigens. A further reported finding was that TCR beta sequences accurately predicted the HLA-A and HLA-B alleles for most subjects in the first cohort.

The CDR3 measures 17 amino acids from cysteine to phenylalanine. The read is trimmed to its CDR3 DNA, 51 bases read in frame from base 1. The germline V gene encodes CDR1 SGHTA and CDR2 FQGNSA. At the junction V is shortened by 3 bases and J by 8 bases; bases outside the gene matches: 14. The cohort comprised some 680 healthy bone marrow donors. At the time of sampling, every cohort member was nominally healthy, though immune exposures that went unrecorded were likely present. The donor was CMV seronegative and was included in the group of about 350 seronegative cohort members. A peripheral blood sample was collected from each donor, and TCR beta sequencing was performed on peripheral blood mononuclear cells. The Qiagen DNeasy Blood Extraction Kit was used to extract genomic DNA from the blood cell samples. Libraries came from the immunoSEQ multiplex PCR assay. For the multiplex PCR, a mixture combining 60 forward primers for TCR Vbeta segments and 13 reverse primers for TCR Jbeta segments was used. The CDR3 region of rearranged TCR beta genes was amplified from genomic DNA with a multiplex PCR assay. Amplified TCR beta libraries were sequenced as 87-base-pair reads on the Illumina HiSeq System. For the original study's pipeline: In a later analysis, tens of millions of unique TCR beta chains were counted across the 650 to 750 repertoires, and about 9.9 million of these chains were shared by at least two donors. A nearest-neighbor algorithm error-corrected the raw reads and collapsed the reads into unique sequences, merging closely related sequences to remove PCR and sequencing errors. CDR3 sequences were aligned to IMGT reference sequences to assign V, D and J gene segments. For a sequence to be retained, a match of at least six nucleotides was required to both a V gene segment and a J gene segment. A rearrangement was called productive if the CDR3 had no stop codons and remained in frame with V and J, and every other rearrangement was called non-productive. CDR3 was defined according to IMGT convention as the region running from the second conserved V-encoded cysteine to the conserved J-encoded phenylalanine. The earlier analysis of about 620 of the donors excluded sequences that lacked an unambiguous match to a single V gene segment. An earlier analysis of 587 of the donors classified V segments as functional when productive rearrangements were above 56.7% and as segregating when the standard deviation between donors was above 5%. A statistical classification framework was developed to diagnose cytomegalovirus status using the catalog of TCR beta chain sequences. In a later analysis, TCR nucleotide sequences were compared against IMGT/GENE-DB human TR gene sequences so that V and J genes could be assigned. In a later analysis, CDR3 sequences and most-parsimonious VDJ recombination scenarios were assigned using the TCRdist pipeline. A later analysis defined each TCR beta chain by its CDR3 amino acid sequence plus V-gene family, and excluded reads lacking a unique V-gene family. In a later analysis, 450 to 600 highly shared, low-generation-probability nucleotide sequences were removed to address suspected cross-contamination and a sequencing artifact. For each public chain, a later analysis derived a clonal expansion index from normalized ranks of inferred template counts within each repertoire. In a later analysis, generation probabilities were computed with a VDJ recombination model fitted to out-of-frame rearrangements, and the resulting probabilities were checked against IGoR. In a later analysis, TCR-TCR, TCR-HLA and TCR-CMV co-occurrence was scored with hypergeometric tests, and a repertoire-size bias correction was applied to TCR pairs. False discovery rates were estimated in a later analysis by permuting HLA or CMV assignments 20 times. In a later analysis, co-occurring TCRs were grouped with DBSCAN, and TCRdist sequence similarity was added when clustering was performed within HLA-allele-positive subsets. For co-occurrence clustering, repertoires with fewer than 30,000 or more than 120,000 public chains were excluded, along with roughly five repertoires with anomalous nucleotide sharing. Imported from immuneACCESS, the table was reduced by TCRdb to in-frame sequences with V and J called. These copies leave out some clones; in studies compared against another copy, an unresolved V gene accounts for under half, and the cause of the remainder is not known. The DNA was the basis for D and trimming; V, J and clone size are from that table. The sample profile shows about 140,000 clones; around 80% of them were found once. Of the sample, roughly 2.1% is held by the ten largest clones.

The sample was PBMCs. Recombination linked TRBV7-2 to TRBJ1-3; TRBD1 agrees with 9 junctional bases. The clonotype was recovered from a woman between 40 and 55 years old in good health and CMV-seronegative. CDR3 loop: CASSLFLRGTGTHTIYF. The sequenced DNA is TGTGCCAGCAGCTTGTTCCTCCGTGGGACAGGGACACACACCATATATTTT.